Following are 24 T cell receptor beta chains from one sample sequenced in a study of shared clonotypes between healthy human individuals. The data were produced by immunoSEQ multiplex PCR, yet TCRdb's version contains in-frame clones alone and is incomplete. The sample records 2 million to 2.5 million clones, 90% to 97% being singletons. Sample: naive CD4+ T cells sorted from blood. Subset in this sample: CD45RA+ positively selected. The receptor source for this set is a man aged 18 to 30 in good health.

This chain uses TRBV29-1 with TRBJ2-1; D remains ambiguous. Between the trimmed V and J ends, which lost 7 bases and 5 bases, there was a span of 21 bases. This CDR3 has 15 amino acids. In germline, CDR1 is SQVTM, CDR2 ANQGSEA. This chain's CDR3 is CSAQPDNRPNNEQFF. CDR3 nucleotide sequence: TGCAGCGCGCAACCAGACAACAGACCTAACAATGAGCAGTTCTTC.

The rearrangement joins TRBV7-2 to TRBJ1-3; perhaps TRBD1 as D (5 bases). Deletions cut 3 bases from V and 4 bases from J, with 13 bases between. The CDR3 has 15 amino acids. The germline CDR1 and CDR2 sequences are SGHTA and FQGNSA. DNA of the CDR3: TGTGCCAGCAGCTTGGGGGGAGAAGCAGGAAACACCATATATTTT. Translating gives CASSLGGEAGNTIYF.

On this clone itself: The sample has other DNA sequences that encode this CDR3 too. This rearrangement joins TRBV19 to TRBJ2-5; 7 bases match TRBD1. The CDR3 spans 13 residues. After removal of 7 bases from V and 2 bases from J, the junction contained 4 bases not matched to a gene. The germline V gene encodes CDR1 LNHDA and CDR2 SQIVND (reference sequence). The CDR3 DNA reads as TGTGCCAGTACCGGGACAGCACAAGAGACCCAGTACTTC. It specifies CASTGTAQETQYF.

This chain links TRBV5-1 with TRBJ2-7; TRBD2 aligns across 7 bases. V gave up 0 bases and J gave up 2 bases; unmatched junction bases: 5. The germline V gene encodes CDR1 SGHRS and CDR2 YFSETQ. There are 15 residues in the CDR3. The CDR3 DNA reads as TGCGCCAGCAGCTTGGAATGGGGGGGAGCCTACGAGCAGTACTTC. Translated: CASSLEWGGAYEQYF.

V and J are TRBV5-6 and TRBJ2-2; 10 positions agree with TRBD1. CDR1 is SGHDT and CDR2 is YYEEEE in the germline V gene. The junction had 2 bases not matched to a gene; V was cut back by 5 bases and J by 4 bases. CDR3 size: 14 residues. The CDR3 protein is CASRRTGGTGELFF. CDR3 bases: TGTGCCAGCAGAAGGACAGGGGGCACCGGGGAGCTGTTTTTT.

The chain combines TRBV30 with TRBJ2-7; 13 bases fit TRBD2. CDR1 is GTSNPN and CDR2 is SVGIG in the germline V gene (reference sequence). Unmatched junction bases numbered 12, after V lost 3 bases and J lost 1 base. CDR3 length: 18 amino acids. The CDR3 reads CAWRSPGLAGSMSYEQYF. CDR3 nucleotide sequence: TGTGCCTGGAGGTCCCCGGGACTAGCGGGATCTATGTCCTACGAGCAGTACTTC.

The DNA of the CDR3 is TGTGCCAGCAGCTCCCACGCCTTAGCGGGGGTGGGAAACATTCAGTACTTC. Translation: CASSSHALAGVGNIQYF. The V call is TRBV7-2, the J call TRBJ2-4; 9 nucleotides line up with TRBD2. In germline, CDR1 is SGHTA, CDR2 FQGNSA. This CDR3 is built from 17 residues. Trimming removed 4 bases from V and 6 bases from J; junction bases left unmatched: 13.

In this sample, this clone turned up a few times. The CDR3 bases are TGTGCCAGCAGCAACGGACAGGGGGCTGCGCAGTACTTC. Amino acids: CASSNGQGAAQYF. The V and J genes are TRBV11-2 and TRBJ2-7; 11 nucleotides align to TRBD1. This CDR3 is 13 amino acids long. V was clipped by 5 bases and J by 9 bases; unmatched bases: 6. Germline V gives CDR1 SGHAT, CDR2 FQNNGV.

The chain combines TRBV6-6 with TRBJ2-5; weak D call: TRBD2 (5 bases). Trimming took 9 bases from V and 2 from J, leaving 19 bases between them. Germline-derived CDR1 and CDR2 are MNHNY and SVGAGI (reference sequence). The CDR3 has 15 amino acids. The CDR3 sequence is CASYESRGFQETQYF. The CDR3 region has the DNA TGTGCCAGTTATGAATCTCGCGGGTTTCAAGAGACCCAGTACTTC.

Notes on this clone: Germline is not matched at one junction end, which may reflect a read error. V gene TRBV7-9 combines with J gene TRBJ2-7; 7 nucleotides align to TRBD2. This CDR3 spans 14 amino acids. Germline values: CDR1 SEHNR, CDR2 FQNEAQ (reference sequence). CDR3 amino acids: CASSLSGPSNEQYF. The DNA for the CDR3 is TGTGCCAGCAGCCTTAGCGGGCCCTCCAACGAGCAGTACTTC.

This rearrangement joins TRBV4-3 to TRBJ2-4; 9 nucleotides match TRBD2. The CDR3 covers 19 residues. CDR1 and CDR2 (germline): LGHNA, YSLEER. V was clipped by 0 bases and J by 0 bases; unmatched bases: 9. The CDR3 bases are TGCGCCAGCAGCCAAGAACCCCAGACTAGCGGTCTAGCCAAAAACATTCAGTACTTC. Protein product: CASSQEPQTSGLAKNIQYF.

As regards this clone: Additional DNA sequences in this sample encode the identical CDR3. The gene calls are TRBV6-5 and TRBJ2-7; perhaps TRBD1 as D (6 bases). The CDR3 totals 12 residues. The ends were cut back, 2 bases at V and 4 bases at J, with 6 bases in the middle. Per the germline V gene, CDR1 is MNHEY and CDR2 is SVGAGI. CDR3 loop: CASSYQGYEQYF. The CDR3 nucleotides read TGTGCCAGCAGTTACCAGGGGTACGAGCAGTACTTC.

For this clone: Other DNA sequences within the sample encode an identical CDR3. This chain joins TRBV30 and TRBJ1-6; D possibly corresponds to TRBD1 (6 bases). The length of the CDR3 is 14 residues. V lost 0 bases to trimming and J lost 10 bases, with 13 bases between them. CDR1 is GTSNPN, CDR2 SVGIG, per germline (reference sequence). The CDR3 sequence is CAWSVQGANSPLHF. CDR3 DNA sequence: TGTGCCTGGAGTGTACAGGGCGCAAACTCACCCCTCCACTTT.

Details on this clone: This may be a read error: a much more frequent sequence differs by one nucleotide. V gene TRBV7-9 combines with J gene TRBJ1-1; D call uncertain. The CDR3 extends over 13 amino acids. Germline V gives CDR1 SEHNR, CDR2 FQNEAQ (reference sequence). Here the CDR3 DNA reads TGTGCCAGCAGATTAGACCTGAACACTGAAGCTTTCTTT. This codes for CASRLDLNTEAFF.

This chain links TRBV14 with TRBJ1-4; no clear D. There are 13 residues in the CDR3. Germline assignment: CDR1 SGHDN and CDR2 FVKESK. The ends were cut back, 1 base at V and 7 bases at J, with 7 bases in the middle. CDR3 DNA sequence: TGTGCCAGCAGCCAAGGGGCGGTTGAAAAACTGTTTTTT. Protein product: CASSQGAVEKLFF.

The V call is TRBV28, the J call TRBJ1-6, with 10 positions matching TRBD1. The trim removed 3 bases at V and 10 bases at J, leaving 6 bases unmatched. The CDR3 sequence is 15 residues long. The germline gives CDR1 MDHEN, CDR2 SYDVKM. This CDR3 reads CASSLGGTGESPLHF. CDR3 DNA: TGTGCCAGCAGTTTGGGGGGGACAGGGGAATCACCCCTCCACTTT.

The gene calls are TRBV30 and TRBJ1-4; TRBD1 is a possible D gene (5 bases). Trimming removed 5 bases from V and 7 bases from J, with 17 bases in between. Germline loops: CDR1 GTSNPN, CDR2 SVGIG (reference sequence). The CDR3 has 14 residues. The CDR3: CAWGGTFWAEKLFF. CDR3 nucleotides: TGTGCCTGGGGGGGGACCTTCTGGGCTGAAAAACTGTTTTTT.

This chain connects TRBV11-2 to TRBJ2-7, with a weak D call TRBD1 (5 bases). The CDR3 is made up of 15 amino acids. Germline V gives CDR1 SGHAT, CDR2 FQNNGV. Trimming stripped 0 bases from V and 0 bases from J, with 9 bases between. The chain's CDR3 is CASSLDQGISYEQYF. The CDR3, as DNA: TGTGCCAGCAGCTTAGACCAGGGAATCTCCTACGAGCAGTACTTC.

CDR3 residues: CASSVWAATGELFF. The CDR3 DNA is TGTGCCAGCAGCGTATGGGCAGCCACCGGGGAGCTGTTTTTT. This chain uses TRBV9 with TRBJ2-2; D uncertain. V lost 1 base, J lost 4 bases, and 8 bases lay in between. The germline V gene encodes CDR1 SGDLS and CDR2 YYNGEE. The length of the CDR3 is 14 residues.

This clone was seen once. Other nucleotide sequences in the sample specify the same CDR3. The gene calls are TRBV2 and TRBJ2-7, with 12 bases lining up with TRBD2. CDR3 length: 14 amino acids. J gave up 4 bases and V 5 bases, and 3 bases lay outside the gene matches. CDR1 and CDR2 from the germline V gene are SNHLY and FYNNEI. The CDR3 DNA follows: TGTGCCAGCAGTAGGACTAGCGGGGCGTACGAGCAGTACTTC. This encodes CASSRTSGAYEQYF.

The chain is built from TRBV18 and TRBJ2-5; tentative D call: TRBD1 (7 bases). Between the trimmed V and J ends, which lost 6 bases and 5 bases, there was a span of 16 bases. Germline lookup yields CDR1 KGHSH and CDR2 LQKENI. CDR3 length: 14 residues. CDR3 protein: CASSLEGARETQYF. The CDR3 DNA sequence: TGTGCCAGCTCCCTGGAGGGGGCGAGGGAGACCCAGTACTTC.

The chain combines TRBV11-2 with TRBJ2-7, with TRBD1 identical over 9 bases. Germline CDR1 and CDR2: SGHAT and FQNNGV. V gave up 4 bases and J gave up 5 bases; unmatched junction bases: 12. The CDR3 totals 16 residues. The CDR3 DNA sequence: TGTGCCAGCAGCTCTAGTAGGGGGACAGGGTCCAACGAGCAGTACTTC. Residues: CASSSSRGTGSNEQYF.

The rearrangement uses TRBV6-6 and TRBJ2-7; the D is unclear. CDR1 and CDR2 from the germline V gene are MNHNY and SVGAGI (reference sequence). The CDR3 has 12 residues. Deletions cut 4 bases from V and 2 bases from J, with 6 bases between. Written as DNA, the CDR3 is TGTGCCAGCAGTTCGTCTCCCTACGAGCAGTACTTC. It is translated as CASSSSPYEQYF.

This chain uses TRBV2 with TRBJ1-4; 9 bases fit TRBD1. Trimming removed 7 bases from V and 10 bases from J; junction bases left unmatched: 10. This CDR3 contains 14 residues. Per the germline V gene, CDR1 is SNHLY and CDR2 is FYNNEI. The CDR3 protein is CASTLDRGVAKLFF. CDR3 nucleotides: TGTGCCAGCACTCTCGACAGGGGGGTTGCAAAACTGTTTTTT.